This entry lists 13 T cell receptor beta chains sequenced from one sample in a study of T cells in Graves' hyperthyroidism and ophthalmopathy. Amplification targeted TCR beta CDR3 regions from RNA transcripts. First-round RT-PCR targeting the TCR CDR3 was performed with the HTBI primer set. MiXCR, applied by TCRdb to the multiplex PCR reads, yields one record per CDR3 protein. This table has over 500,000 distinct CDR3 sequences, 16% appearing once. Sequenced sample: blood. The receptors were sampled from a woman in her 30s with Graves' ophthalmopathy.

This clonotype was detected ten times or more. This rearrangement joins TRBV11-2 to TRBJ2-3; D is undetermined. Trimming stripped 5 bases from V and 2 bases from J, with 5 bases between. The CDR3 loop spans 12 amino acids. Germline values: CDR1 SGHAT, CDR2 FQNNGV. CDR3 bases: TGTGCCAGCAGCCCTGACACAGATACGCAGTATTTT. Protein product: CASSPDTDTQYF.

The chain combines TRBV9 with TRBJ2-2; no firm D call. Per germline, CDR1 SGDLS and CDR2 YYNGEE. V was shortened by 3 bases and J by 6 bases, with 6 bases between the two germline ends. The CDR3 consists of 12 residues. CDR3 sequence reads: CASSEFSGELFF. CDR3 nucleotides: TGTGCCAGCAGCGAGTTTTCCGGGGAGCTGTTTTTT.

Points on this clonotype: Lacking the conserved final phenylalanine or tryptophan, this CDR3 likely reflects a read error. The chain links TRBV5-1 to TRBJ1-2; 11 bases match TRBD1. The J segment lost 4 bases and the V segment lost 4 bases, leaving 6 bases of the junction unmatched. CDR3 length equals 15 residues. CDR1 and CDR2 (germline): SGHRS, YFSETQ. The CDR3 bases are TGCGCCAGCAGCGTTGGGACAGGGGGACCCTATGGCTACACCCTC. Translation gives CASSVGTGGPYGYTL.

This clonotype showed up many times. The chain links TRBV3-1 to TRBJ1-2, with 9 bases matching TRBD1. The CDR3 is 14 residues long. Trimming removed 3 bases from V and 7 bases from J; junction bases left unmatched: 6. From germline, CDR1 is LGHDT and CDR2 YNNKEL (reference sequence). The chain's CDR3 is CASSQGQGGVGYTF. CDR3 nucleotides: TGTGCCAGCAGCCAGGGACAGGGTGGGGTTGGCTACACCTTC.

This clonotype was observed many times. This chain links TRBV7-9 with TRBJ2-7; no clear D. V dropped 1 base and J dropped 3 bases, with 13 bases sitting between them. CDR1 is SEHNR, CDR2 FQNEAQ, per germline (reference sequence). The CDR3 has 15 residues. CDR3 sequence reads: CASSLVGEIVYEQYF. The CDR3, as DNA: TGTGCCAGCAGCTTAGTCGGAGAAATTGTCTACGAGCAGTACTTC.

This chain uses TRBV10-3 with TRBJ2-2; 11 bases are a match to TRBD2. The CDR3 spans 14 residues. Germline values: CDR1 ENHRY, CDR2 SYGVKD. V gave up 10 bases and J gave up 4 bases; unmatched junction bases: 5. The CDR3 protein is CASTGLAGTGELFF. DNA of the CDR3: TGTGCCAGCACCGGACTAGCGGGCACCGGGGAGCTGTTTTTT.

This clonotype was counted many times. The chain combines TRBV18 with TRBJ1-1, with TRBD1 matching over 10 bases. This CDR3 spans 15 amino acids. The trim removed 5 bases at V and 5 bases at J, leaving 8 bases unmatched. CDR1 is KGHSH, CDR2 LQKENI, per germline. The CDR3 loop is CASSTRQGARTEAFF. The CDR3 DNA follows: TGTGCCAGCTCAACAAGACAGGGGGCAAGGACTGAAGCTTTCTTT. The full variable domain, completed using reference TRBV18 and TRBJ1-1, is NAGVMQNPRHLVRRRGQEARLRCSPMKGHSHVYWYRQLPEEGLKFMVYLQKENIIDESGMPKERFSAEFPKEGPSILRIQQVVRGDSAAYFCASSTRQGARTEAFFGQGTRLTVV.

The chain combines TRBV6-1 with TRBJ2-3; no firm D call. The CDR3 loop spans 13 amino acids. Germline V lookup: CDR1 MNHNS, CDR2 SASEGT. With 4 bases removed from V and 5 bases from J, the gap between germline ends came to 10 bases. The CDR3 sequence is CASSGNSRDTQYF. CDR3 nucleotide sequence: TGTGCCAGCAGTGGTAACTCTCGAGATACGCAGTATTTT.

This clonotype was observed many times. This rearrangement joins TRBV2 to TRBJ2-7, with a tentative D call TRBD2 (6 bases). The CDR3 sequence is 16 residues long. V lost 3 bases and J lost 1, with 16 bases in between. Germline V lookup: CDR1 SNHLY, CDR2 FYNNEI. The CDR3 region has the DNA TGTGCCAGCAGTGAGGGGCAGGGACTGGGATCCTACGAGCAGTACTTC. Protein product: CASSEGQGLGSYEQYF.

The chain joins TRBV6-1 to TRBJ2-3, with 7 bases identical to TRBD2. The germline V gene has CDR1 MNHNS and CDR2 SASEGT. The CDR3 runs to 18 residues. The ends lost 5 bases at V and 5 bases at J; junction bases unmatched: 19. CDR3 nucleotides: TGTGCCAGCAGTTTCGTAGCGGGCGGCGGCAAAGTCGTAGATACGCAGTATTTT. Amino acids: CASSFVAGGGKVVDTQYF.

The rearrangement links TRBV30 to TRBJ2-7; the match to TRBD2 covers 7 bases. V shed 2 bases and J 3 bases; nucleotides not matched to a gene: 7. Germline CDR1 GTSNPN, CDR2 SVGIG (reference sequence). The length of the CDR3 is 14 residues. CDR3 sequence: CAWSPPGGYYEQYF. The CDR3 region has the DNA TGTGCCTGGAGTCCCCCGGGGGGATACTACGAGCAGTACTTC.

The V and J genes are TRBV19 and TRBJ2-1, with 11 bases aligning to TRBD2. The germline V gene has CDR1 LNHDA and CDR2 SQIVND (reference sequence). The trim removed 5 bases at V and 7 bases at J, leaving 10 bases unmatched. CDR3 length equals 16 residues. The CDR3 DNA reads TGTGCCAGTAGTGCTCAAACTAGCGGGAGAGGGAATGAGCAGTTCTTC. Its protein product is CASSAQTSGRGNEQFF.

This clonotype occurred many times. This chain uses TRBV3-1 with TRBJ2-7; TRBD2 agrees at 8 bases. CDR1 and CDR2 from the germline V gene are LGHDT and YNNKEL (reference sequence). The ends lost 1 base at V and 5 bases at J; junction bases unmatched: 13. The CDR3 loop spans 17 amino acids. The CDR3 coding sequence is TGTGCCAGCAGCCAAGCGGGAGGGCCGGGGGGAAGTAACGAGCAGTACTTC. Residues: CASSQAGGPGGSNEQYF.